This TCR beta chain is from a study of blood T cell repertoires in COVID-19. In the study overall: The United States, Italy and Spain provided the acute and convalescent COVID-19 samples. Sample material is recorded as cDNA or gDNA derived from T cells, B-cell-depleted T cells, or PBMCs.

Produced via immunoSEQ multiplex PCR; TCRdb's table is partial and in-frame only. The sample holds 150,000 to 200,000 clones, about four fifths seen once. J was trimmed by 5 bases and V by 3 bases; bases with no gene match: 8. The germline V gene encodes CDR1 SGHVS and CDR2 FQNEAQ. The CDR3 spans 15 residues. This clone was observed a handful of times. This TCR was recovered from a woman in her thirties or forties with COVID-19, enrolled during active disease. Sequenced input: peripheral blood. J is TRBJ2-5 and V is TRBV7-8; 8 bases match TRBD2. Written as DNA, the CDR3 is TGTGCCAGCAGCTTCCCGGGACTAGAGACGGAGACCCAGTACTTC. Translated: CASSFPGLETETQYF.